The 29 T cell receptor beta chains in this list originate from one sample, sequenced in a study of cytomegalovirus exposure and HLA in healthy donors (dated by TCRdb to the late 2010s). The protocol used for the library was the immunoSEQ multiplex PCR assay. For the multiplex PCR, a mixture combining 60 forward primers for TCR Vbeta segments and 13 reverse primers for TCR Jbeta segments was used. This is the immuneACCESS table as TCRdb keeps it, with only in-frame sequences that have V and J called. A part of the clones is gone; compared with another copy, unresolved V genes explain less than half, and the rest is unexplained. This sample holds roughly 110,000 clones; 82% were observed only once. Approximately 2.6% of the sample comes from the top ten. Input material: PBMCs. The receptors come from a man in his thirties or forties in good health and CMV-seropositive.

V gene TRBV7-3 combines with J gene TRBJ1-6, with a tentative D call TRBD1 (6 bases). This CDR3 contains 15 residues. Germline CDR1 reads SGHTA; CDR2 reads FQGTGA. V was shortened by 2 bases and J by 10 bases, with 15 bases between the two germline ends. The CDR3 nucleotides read TGTGCCAGCAGCTTATTACCCCAGGGGAACTCACCCCTCCACTTT. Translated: CASSLLPQGNSPLHF.

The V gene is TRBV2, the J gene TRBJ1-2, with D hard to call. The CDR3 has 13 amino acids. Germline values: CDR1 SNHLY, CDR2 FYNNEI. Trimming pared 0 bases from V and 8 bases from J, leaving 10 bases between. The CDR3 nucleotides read TGTGCCAGCAGTGAAGCGCAGTGGCGGGGCTACACCTTC. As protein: CASSEAQWRGYTF.

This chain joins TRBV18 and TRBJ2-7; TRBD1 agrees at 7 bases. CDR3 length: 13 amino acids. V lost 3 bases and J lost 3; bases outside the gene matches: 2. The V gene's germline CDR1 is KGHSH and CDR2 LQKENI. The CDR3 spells CASSPPGGYEQYF. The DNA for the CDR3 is TGTGCCAGCTCACCCCCAGGGGGCTACGAGCAGTACTTC.

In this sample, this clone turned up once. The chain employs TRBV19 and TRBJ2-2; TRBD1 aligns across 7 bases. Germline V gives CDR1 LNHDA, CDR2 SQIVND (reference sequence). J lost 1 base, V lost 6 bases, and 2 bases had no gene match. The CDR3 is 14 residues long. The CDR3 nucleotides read TGTGCCAGTAGGGGACAGATGAACACCGGGGAGCTGTTTTTT. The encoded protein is CASRGQMNTGELFF.

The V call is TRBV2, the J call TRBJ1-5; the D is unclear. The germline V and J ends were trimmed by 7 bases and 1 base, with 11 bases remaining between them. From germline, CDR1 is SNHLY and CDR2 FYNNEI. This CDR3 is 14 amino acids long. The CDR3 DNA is TGTGCCAGCAACCAGGCCCGAAGCAATCAGCCCCAGCATTTT. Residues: CASNQARSNQPQHF.

The CDR3 protein is CASSVLAGDLQETQYF. CDR3 coding DNA: TGCGCCAGCAGTGTACTAGCGGGGGATCTCCAAGAGACCCAGTACTTC. V gene TRBV10-1 combines with J gene TRBJ2-5, with 11 nucleotides matching TRBD2. V lost 4 bases to trimming and J lost 1 base; unmatched junction nucleotides: 5. This CDR3 is 16 amino acids long. Germline V CDR1 and CDR2: WNHNN, SYGVQD (reference sequence).

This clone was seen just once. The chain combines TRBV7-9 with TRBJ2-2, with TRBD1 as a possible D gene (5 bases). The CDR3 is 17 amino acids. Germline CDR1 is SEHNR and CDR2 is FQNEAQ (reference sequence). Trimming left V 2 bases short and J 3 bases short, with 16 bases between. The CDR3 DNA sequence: TGTGCCAGCAGCTTATGGCGAGGTTGGGGCGACACCGGGGAGCTGTTTTTT. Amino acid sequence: CASSLWRGWGDTGELFF. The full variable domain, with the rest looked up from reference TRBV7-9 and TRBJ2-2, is DTGVSQNPRHKITKRGQNVTFRCDPISEHNRLYWYRQTLGQGPEFLTYFQNEAQLEKSRLLSDRFSAERPKGSFSTLEIQRTEQGDSAMYLCASSLWRGWGDTGELFFGEGSRLTVL.

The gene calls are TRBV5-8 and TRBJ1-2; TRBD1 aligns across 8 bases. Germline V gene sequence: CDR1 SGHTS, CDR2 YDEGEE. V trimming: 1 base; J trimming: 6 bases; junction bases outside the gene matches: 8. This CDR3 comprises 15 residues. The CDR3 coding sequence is TGTGCCAGCAGCTTGTTCTGGACAGGGATTAATGGCTACACCTTC. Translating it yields CASSLFWTGINGYTF.

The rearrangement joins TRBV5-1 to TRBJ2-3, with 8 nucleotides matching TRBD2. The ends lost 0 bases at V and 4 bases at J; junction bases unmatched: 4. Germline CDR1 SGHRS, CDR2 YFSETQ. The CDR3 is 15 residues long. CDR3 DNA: TGCGCCAGCAGCTTGGCCTACGGGAGGGCAGATACGCAGTATTTT. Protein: CASSLAYGRADTQYF.

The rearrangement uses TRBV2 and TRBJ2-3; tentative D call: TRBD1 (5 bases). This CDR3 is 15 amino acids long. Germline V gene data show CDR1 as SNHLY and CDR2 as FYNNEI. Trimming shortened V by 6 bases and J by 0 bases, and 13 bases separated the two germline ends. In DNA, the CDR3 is TGTGCCAGCAGAGCCCAGGGCTATAGCACAGATACGCAGTATTTT. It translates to CASRAQGYSTDTQYF. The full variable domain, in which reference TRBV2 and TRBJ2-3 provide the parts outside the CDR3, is EPEVTQTPSHQVTQMGQEVILRCVPISNHLYFYWYRQILGQKVEFLVSFYNNEISEKSEIFDDQFSVERPDGSNFTLKIRSTKLEDSAMYFCASRAQGYSTDTQYFGPGTRLTVL.

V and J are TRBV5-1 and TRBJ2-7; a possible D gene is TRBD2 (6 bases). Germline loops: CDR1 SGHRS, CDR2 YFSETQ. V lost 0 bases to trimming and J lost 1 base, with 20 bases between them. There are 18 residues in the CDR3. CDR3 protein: CASSLERITGLGSYEQYF. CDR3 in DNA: TGCGCCAGCAGCTTGGAAAGGATAACGGGACTTGGATCCTACGAGCAGTACTTC.

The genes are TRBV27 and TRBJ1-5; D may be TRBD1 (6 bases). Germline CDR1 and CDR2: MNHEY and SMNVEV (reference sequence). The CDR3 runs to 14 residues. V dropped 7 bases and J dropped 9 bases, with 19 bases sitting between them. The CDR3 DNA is TGTGCCAGCAAGTTCCGGGACATGGGCTGGCCCCAGCATTTT. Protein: CASKFRDMGWPQHF.

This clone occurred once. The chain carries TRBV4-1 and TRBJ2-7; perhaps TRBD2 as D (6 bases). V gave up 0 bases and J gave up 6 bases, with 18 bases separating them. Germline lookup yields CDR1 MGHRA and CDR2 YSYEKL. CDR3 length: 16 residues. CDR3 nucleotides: TGCGCCAGCAGCCAAGATAAGACTAGTCTACCCCTCGAGCAGTACTTC. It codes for CASSQDKTSLPLEQYF.

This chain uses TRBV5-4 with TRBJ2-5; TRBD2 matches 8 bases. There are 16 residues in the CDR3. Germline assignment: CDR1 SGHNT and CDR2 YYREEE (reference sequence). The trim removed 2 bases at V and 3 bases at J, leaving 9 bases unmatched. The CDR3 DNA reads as TGTGCCAGCAGCTTAAACGGGGGGGCGGGTAAAGAGACCCAGTACTTC. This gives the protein CASSLNGGAGKETQYF.

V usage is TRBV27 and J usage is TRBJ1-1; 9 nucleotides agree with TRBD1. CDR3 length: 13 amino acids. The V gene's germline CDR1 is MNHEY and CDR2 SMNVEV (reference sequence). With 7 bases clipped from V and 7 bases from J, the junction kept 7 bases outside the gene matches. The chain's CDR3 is CASTPTGGFEAFF. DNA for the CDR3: TGTGCCAGCACCCCCACAGGGGGCTTTGAAGCTTTCTTT.

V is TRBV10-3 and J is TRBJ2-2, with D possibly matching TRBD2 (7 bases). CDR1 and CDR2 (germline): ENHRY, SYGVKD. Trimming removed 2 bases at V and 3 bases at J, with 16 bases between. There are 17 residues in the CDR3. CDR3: CAISEKNRGADTGELFF. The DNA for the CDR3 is TGTGCCATCAGTGAGAAAAACCGGGGGGCCGACACCGGGGAGCTGTTTTTT.

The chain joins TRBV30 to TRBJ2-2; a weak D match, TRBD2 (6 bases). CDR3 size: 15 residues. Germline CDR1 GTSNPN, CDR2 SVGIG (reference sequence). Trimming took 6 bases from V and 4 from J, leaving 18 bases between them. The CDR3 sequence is CACPRTGGITGELFF. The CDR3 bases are TGTGCCTGCCCCCGGACTGGCGGGATCACCGGGGAGCTGTTTTTT. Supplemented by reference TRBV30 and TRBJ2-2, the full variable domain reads SQTIHQWPATLVQPVGSPLSLECTVEGTSNPNLYWYRQAAGRGLQLLFYSVGIGQISSEVPQNLSASRPQDRQFILSSKKLLLSDSGFYLCACPRTGGITGELFFGEGSRLTVL.

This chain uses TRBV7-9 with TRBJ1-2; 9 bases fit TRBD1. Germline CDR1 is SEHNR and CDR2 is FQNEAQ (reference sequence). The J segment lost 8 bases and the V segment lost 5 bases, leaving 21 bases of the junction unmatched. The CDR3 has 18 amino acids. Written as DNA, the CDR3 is TGTGCCAGCAGCCTCTGGAGGGGGGACAGGGTCTTCGGGGGAGGCTACACCTTC. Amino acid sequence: CASSLWRGDRVFGGGYTF.

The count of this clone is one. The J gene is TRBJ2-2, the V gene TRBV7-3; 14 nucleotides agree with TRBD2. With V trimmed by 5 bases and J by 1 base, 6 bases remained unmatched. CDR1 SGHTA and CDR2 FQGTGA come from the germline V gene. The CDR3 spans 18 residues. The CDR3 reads CASSPGLAGGRNTGELFF. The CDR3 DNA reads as TGTGCCAGCAGCCCCGGACTAGCGGGGGGTCGGAACACCGGGGAGCTGTTTTTT.

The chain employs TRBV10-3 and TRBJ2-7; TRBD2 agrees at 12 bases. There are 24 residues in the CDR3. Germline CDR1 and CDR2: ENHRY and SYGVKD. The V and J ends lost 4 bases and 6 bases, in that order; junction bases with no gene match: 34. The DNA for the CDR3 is TGTGCCATCAGTGGCCCCTTAGACCCCCCCAGACTAGCGGGGGATTCAGTAATTGTATCCGAGCAGTACTTC. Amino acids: CAISGPLDPPRLAGDSVIVSEQYF.

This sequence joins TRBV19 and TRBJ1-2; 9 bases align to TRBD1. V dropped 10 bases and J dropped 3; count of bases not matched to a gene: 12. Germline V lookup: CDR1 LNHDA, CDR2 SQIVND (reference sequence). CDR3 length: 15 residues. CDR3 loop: CATLPGDRDDYGYTF. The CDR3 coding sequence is TGTGCCACCCTTCCGGGGGACAGGGACGACTATGGCTACACCTTC.

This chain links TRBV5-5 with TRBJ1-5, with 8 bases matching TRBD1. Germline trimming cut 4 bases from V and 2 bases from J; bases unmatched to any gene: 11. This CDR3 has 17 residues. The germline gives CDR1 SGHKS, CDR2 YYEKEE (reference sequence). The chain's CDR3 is CASSTGQGLIGNQPQHF. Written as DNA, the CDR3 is TGTGCCAGCAGCACCGGACAGGGTTTGATTGGCAATCAGCCCCAGCATTTT.

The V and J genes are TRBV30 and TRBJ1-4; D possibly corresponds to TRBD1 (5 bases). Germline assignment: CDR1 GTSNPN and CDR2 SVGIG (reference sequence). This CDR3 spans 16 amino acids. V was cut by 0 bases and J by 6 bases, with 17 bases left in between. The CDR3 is CAWSVQRGRLYEKLFF. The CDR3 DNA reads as TGTGCCTGGAGTGTACAAAGGGGCCGATTGTATGAAAAACTGTTTTTT. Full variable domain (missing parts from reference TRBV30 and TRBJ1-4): SQTIHQWPATLVQPVGSPLSLECTVEGTSNPNLYWYRQAAGRGLQLLFYSVGIGQISSEVPQNLSASRPQDRQFILSSKKLLLSDSGFYLCAWSVQRGRLYEKLFFGSGTQLSVL.

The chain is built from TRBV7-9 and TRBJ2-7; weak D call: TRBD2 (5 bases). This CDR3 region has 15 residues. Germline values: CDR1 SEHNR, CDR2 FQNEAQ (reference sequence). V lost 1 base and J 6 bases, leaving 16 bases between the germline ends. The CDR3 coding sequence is TGTGCCAGCAGCTTAGTCCTGGGAGAGTGGTTCGAGCAGTACTTC. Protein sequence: CASSLVLGEWFEQYF.

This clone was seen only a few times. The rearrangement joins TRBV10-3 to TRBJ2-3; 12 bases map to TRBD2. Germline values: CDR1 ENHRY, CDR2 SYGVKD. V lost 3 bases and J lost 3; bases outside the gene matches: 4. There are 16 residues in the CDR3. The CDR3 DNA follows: TGTGCCATCAGTGACTTCACTAGCGGGGGGACAGATACGCAGTATTTT. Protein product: CAISDFTSGGTDTQYF.

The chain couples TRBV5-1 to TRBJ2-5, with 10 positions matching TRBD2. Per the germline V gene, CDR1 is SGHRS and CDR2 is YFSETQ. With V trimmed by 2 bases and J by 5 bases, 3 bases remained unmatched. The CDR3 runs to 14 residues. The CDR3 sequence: CASSFLAGDETQYF. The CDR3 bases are TGCGCCAGCAGCTTCCTAGCGGGGGATGAGACCCAGTACTTC. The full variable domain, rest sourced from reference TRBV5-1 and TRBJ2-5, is KAGVTQTPRYLIKTRGQQVTLSCSPISGHRSVSWYQQTPGQGLQFLFEYFSETQRNKGNFPGRFSGRQFSNSRSEMNVSTLELGDSALYLCASSFLAGDETQYFGPGTRLLVL.

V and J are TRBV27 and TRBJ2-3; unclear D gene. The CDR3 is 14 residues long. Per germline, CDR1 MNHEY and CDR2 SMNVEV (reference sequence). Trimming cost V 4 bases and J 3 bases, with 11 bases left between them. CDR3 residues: CASSSSARTDTQYF. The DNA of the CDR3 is TGTGCCAGCAGTTCATCGGCCAGGACAGATACGCAGTATTTT.

CDR3 sequence (DNA): TGTGCCAGCTCACCGGGGGGTGGTGAAGCTTTCTTT. It codes for CASSPGGGEAFF. V is TRBV18 and J is TRBJ1-1; possibly TRBD1 for D (5 bases). In germline, CDR1 is KGHSH, CDR2 LQKENI. There are 12 residues in the CDR3. V shed 3 bases and J shed 7 bases, with 9 bases lying between them.

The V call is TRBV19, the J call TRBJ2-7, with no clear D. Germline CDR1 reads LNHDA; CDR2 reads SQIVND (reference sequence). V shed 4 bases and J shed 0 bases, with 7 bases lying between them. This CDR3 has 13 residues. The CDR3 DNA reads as TGTGCCAGTAGTAATTTCATCTCCTACGAGCAGTACTTC. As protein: CASSNFISYEQYF.